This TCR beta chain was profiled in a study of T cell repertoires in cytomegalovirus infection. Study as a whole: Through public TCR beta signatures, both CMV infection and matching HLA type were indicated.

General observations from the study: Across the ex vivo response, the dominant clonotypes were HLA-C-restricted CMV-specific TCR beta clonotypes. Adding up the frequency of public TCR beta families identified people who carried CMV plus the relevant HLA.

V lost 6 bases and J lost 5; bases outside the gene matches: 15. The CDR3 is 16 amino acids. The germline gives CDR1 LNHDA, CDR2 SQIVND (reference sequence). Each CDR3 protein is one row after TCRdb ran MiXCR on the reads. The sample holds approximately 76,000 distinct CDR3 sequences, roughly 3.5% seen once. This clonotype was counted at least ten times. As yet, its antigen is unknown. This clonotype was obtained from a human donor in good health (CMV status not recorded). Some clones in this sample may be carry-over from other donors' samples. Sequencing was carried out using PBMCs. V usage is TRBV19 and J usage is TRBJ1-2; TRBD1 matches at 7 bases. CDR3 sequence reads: CASSTTGALPAYGYTF. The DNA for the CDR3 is TGTGCCAGTAGCACAACAGGGGCTCTCCCAGCGTATGGCTACACCTTC.